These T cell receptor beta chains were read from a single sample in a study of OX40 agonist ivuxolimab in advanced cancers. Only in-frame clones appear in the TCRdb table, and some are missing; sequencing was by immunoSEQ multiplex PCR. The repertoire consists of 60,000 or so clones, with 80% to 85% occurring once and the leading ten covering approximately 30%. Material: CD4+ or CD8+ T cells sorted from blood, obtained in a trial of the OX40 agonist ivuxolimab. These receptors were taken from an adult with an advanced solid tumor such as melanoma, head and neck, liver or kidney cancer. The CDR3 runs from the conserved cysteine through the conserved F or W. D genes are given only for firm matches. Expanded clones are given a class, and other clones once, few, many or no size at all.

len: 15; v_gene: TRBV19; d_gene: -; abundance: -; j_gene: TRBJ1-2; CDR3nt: TGTGCCAGTAGTACAGAGGGGCATGCTAACTATGGCTACACCTTC; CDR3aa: CASSTEGHANYGYTF
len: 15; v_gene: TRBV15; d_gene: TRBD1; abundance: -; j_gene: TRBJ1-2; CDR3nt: TGTGCCACCAGCAGAGACCCGACAGGGAACTATGGCTACACCTTC; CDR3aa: CATSRDPTGNYGYTF
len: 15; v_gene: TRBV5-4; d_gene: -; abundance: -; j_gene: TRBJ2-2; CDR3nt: TGTGCCAGCAGCTCGGGGACACTGAACACCGGGGAGCTGTTTTTT; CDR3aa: CASSSGTLNTGELFF
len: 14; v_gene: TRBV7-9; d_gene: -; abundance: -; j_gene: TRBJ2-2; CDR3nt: TGTGCCAGCAGGCCGCAGGGGAACACCGGGGAGCTGTTTTTT; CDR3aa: CASRPQGNTGELFF
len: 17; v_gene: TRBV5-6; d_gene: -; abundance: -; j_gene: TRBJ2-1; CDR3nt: TGTGCCAGCAGTTCGGACCGGGACATCTACTCCTACAATGAGCAGTTCTTC; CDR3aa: CASSSDRDIYSYNEQFF
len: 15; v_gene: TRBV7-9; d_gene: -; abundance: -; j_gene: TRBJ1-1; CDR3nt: TGTGCCAGCAGCTCCCAACCAGGGGTGAACACTGAAGCTTTCTTT; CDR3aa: CASSSQPGVNTEAFF
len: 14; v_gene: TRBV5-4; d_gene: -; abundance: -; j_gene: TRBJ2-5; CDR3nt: TGTGCCAGCAGCTTGGCGGTGAGCCAAGAGACCCAGTACTTC; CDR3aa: CASSLAVSQETQYF
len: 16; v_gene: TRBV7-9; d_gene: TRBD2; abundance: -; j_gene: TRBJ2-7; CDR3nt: TGTGCCAGCAGCTTAGACCTAGCGGGGGCCCCCTACGAGCAGTACTTC; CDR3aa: CASSLDLAGAPYEQYF
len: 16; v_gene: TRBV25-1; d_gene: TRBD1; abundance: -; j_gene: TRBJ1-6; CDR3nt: TGTGCCAGCAGTGACCCTCGGACAGGAGGCAACTCACCCCTCCACTTT; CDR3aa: CASSDPRTGGNSPLHF
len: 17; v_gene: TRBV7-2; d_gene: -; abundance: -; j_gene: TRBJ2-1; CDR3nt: TGTGCCAGCAGCTCCGGTCGAGCGGGCAGCTCCTACAATGAGCAGTTCTTC; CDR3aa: CASSSGRAGSSYNEQFF
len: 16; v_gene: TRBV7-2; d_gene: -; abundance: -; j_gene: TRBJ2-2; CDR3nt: TGTGCCAGCAGCTTAGTTAGGGGCCCGGGGACCGGGGAGCTGTTTTTT; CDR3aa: CASSLVRGPGTGELFF
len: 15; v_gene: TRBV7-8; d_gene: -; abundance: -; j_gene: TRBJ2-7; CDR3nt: TGTGCCAGCAGCCGGGGGCGGTCCCTCCCCTACGAGCAGTACTTC; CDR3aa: CASSRGRSLPYEQYF
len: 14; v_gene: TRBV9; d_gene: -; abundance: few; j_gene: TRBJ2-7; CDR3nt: TGTGCCAGCAGCGTAGCTACGTCAGGGTACGAGCAGTACTTC; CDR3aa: CASSVATSGYEQYF
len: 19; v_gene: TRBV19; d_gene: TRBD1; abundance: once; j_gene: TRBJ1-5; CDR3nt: TGTGCCAGTAGTATAGATAGATACCAAGGGGGCAGGAGCAATCAGCCCCAGCATTTT; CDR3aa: CASSIDRYQGGRSNQPQHF
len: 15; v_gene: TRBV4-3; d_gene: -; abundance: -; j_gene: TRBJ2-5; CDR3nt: TGCGCCAGCAGCCAAGATATCGACAGAGGGGAGACCCAGTACTTC; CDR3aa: CASSQDIDRGETQYF
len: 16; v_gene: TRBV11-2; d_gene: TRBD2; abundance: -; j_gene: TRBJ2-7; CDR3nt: TGTGCCAGCAGCTTAGAGAAGGCTAGCGGGCGTTACGAGCAGTACTTC; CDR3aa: CASSLEKASGRYEQYF
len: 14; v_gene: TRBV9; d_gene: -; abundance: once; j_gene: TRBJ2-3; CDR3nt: TGTGCCAGCAGCGTCAGCACCCCCACAGATACGCAGTATTTT; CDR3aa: CASSVSTPTDTQYF
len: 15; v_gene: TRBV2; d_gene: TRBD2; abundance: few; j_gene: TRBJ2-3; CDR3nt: TGTGCCAGCGCTAGGGGACTAGCAAACAGAGATACGCAGTATTTT; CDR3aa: CASARGLANRDTQYF
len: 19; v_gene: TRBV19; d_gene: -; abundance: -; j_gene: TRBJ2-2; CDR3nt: TGTGCCAGTAGTCTTTTCGGACCGAGGGGTCATTTCGGGACCGGGGAGCTGTTTTTT; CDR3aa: CASSLFGPRGHFGTGELFF
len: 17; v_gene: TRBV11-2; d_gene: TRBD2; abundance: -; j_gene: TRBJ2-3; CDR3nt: TGTGCCAGCAGCTCCGGACTAGCGGGGGGCCGCACAGATACGCAGTATTTT; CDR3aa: CASSSGLAGGRTDTQYF
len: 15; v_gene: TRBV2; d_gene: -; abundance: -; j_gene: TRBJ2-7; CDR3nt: TGTGCCAGCAGTGACGGTCAGGGGGGAAAATACGAGCAGTACTTC; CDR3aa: CASSDGQGGKYEQYF
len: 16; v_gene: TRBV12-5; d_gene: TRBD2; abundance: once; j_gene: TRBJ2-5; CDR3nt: TGTGCTAGTGGTTTTGGGACTAGCGGGGGTAAAGAGACCCAGTACTTC; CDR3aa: CASGFGTSGGKETQYF
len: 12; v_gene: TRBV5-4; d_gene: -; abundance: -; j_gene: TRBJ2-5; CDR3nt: TGTGCCAGCAGCTTGGACGGAGAGACCCAGTACTTC; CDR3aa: CASSLDGETQYF
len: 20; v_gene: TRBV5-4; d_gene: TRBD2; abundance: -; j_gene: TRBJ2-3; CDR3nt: TGTGCCAGCAGCCCACCCCCCGGGACTAGCGGGAGTATGGGCACAGATACGCAGTATTTT; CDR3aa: CASSPPPGTSGSMGTDTQYF
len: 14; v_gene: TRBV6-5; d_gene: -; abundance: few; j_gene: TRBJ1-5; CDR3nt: TGTGCCGGAAGGGAGCGGGTCGGCAATCAGCCCCAGCATTTT; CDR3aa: CAGRERVGNQPQHF
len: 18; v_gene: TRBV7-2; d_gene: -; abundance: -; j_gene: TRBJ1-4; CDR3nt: TGTGCCAGCAGCGTAAGAGAACAGTTGTCGGCAACTAATGAAAAACTGTTTTTT; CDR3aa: CASSVREQLSATNEKLFF
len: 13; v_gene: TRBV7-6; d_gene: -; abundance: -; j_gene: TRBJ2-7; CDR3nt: TGTGCCAGCAGCTTATGGGAAACCTACGAGCAGTACTTC; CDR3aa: CASSLWETYEQYF
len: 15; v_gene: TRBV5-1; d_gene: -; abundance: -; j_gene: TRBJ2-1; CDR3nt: TGCGCCAGCAGCTTGGTAGGCGGTATTCACAATGAGCAGTTCTTC; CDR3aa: CASSLVGGIHNEQFF
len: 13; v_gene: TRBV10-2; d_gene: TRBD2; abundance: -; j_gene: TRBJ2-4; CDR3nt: TGCGCCAGCACCTTAGCGGGAGGAAACATTCAGTACTTC; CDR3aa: CASTLAGGNIQYF
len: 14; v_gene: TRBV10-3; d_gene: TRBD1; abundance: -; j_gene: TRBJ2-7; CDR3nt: TGTGCCATCAGTGAGGCGGCAGGGGGCTACGAGCAGTACTTC; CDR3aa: CAISEAAGGYEQYF
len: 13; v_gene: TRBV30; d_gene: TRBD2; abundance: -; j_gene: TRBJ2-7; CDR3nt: TGTGCCTTGACTAGCGGGAGCTCCTACGAGCAGTACTTC; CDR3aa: CALTSGSSYEQYF
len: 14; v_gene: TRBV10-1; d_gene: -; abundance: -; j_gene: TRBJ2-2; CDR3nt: TGCGCCAGCTCGGACGGGGAGCAAACCGGGGAGCTGTTTTTT; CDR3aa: CASSDGEQTGELFF
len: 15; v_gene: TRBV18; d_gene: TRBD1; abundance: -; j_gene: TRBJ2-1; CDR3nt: TGTGCCAGCTCACAATGGGACAGCCCCTACAATGAGCAGTTCTTC; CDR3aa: CASSQWDSPYNEQFF
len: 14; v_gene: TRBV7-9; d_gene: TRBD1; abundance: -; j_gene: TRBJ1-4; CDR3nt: TGTGCCAGCAGCCTGGGACAGATAAATGAAAAACTGTTTTTT; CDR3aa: CASSLGQINEKLFF
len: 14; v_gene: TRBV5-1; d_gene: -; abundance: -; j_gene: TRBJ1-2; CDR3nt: TGCGCCAGCAGCTTAGGAGGAGAATCCTATGGCTACACCTTC; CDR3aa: CASSLGGESYGYTF
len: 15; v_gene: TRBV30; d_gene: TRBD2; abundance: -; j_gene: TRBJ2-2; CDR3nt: TGTGCCTGGAGTGGACTAGCGGGGATTACCGGGGAGCTGTTTTTT; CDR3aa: CAWSGLAGITGELFF
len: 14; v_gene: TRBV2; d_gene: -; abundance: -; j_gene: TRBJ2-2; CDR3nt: TGTGCCAGCAGTGAACAGGGGTACACCGGGGAGCTGTTTTTT; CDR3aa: CASSEQGYTGELFF
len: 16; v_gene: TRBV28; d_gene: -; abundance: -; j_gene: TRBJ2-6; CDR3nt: TGTGCCAGCAGTTTAGGCTGGGGGCTTGGGGCCAACGTCCTGACTTTC; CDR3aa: CASSLGWGLGANVLTF
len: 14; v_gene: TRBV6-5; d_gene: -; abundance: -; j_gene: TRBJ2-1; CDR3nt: TGTGCCAGCAGGGTAATGAGCTCCTACAATGAGCAGTTCTTC; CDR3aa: CASRVMSSYNEQFF
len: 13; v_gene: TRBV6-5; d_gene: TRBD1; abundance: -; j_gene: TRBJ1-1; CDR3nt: TGTGCCAGCAGACAGGGGACGAACACTGAAGCTTTCTTT; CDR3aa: CASRQGTNTEAFF
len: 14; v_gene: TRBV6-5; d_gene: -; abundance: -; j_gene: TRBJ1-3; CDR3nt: TGTGCCAGCAGTTACGCGCCCTCTGGAAACACCATATATTTT; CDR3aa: CASSYAPSGNTIYF
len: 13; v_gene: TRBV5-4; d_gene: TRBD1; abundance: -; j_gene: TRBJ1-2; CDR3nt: TGTGCCAGCAGCCTCGACAGGGGGCACGGCTACACCTTC; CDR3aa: CASSLDRGHGYTF
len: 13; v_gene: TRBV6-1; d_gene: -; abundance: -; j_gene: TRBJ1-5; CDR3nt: TGTGCCAGCAGTGAACAGGGTAATCAGCCCCAGCATTTT; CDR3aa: CASSEQGNQPQHF
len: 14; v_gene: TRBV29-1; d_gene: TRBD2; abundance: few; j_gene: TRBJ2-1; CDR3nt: TGCAGCGTTGAAGGCGGGGGGGGCTACAATGAGCAGTTCTTC; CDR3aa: CSVEGGGGYNEQFF